One and the same sample provided the 16 T cell receptor beta chains below, sequenced in a study of shared clonotypes between healthy human individuals. Profiling relied on immunoSEQ multiplex PCR, and the TCRdb table lists in-frame clones only, not all of them. Among roughly 2.5 million clones listed, about 92% were seen once. Sequenced input: naive CD4+ T cells sorted from blood. The subset denotes: CD45RA+ positively selected. Receptors originate from a man between 18 and 29 years old in good health.

This clone showed up just once. The CDR3 DNA is TGTGCCAGCAACTTCAGGGCAGGGGTAAATTCACCCCTCCACTTT. Protein sequence: CASNFRAGVNSPLHF. The chain links TRBV6-5 to TRBJ1-6; D possibly corresponds to TRBD1 (6 bases). The V gene's germline CDR1 is MNHEY and CDR2 SVGAGI. The CDR3 is 15 amino acids. Trimming shortened V by 7 bases and J by 7 bases, and 17 bases separated the two germline ends.

The J gene is TRBJ2-1, the V gene TRBV2; 7 nucleotides align to TRBD2. The CDR3 is made up of 15 amino acids. Germline CDR1 reads SNHLY; CDR2 reads FYNNEI. The V segment lost 4 bases and the J segment 3 bases; nucleotides outside the gene matches: 6. The CDR3: CASSVGGMFYNEQFF. CDR3 DNA: TGTGCCAGCAGTGTGGGAGGGATGTTCTACAATGAGCAGTTCTTC.

Notes on this clone: Different DNA sequences within this sample yield the same CDR3. This rearrangement joins TRBV18 to TRBJ2-5, with D possibly matching TRBD1 (6 bases). Germline V CDR1 and CDR2: KGHSH, LQKENI. Trimming stripped 4 bases from V and 3 bases from J, with 9 bases between. The CDR3 contains 13 residues. The DNA for the CDR3 is TGTGCCAGCTCACGGGGGCTCGAAGAGACCCAGTACTTC. Protein sequence: CASSRGLEETQYF. Filled out from reference TRBV18 and TRBJ2-5, the complete variable domain reads NAGVMQNPRHLVRRRGQEARLRCSPMKGHSHVYWYRQLPEEGLKFMVYLQKENIIDESGMPKERFSAEFPKEGPSILRIQQVVRGDSAAYFCASSRGLEETQYFGPGTRLLVL.

V usage is TRBV7-3 and J usage is TRBJ2-3; no definite D call. In germline, CDR1 is SGHTA, CDR2 FQGTGA. The CDR3 sequence is 13 residues long. V dropped 5 bases and J dropped 4 bases, with 10 bases sitting between them. The CDR3 loop reads CASSPNAPDTQYF. The CDR3 DNA follows: TGTGCCAGCAGCCCAAACGCCCCAGATACGCAGTATTTT. The full variable domain, in which reference TRBV7-3 and TRBJ2-3 provide the parts outside the CDR3, is GAGVSQTPSNKVTEKGKYVELRCDPISGHTALYWYRQSLGQGPEFLIYFQGTGAADDSGLPNDRFFAVRPEGSVSTLKIQRTERGDSAVYLCASSPNAPDTQYFGPGTRLTVL.

This clone occurred a few times. The chain carries TRBV9 and TRBJ1-1; D is uncertain. The germline V and J ends were trimmed by 0 bases and 0 bases, with 9 bases remaining between them. The CDR3 covers 15 residues. From germline, CDR1 is SGDLS and CDR2 YYNGEE. This CDR3 is CASSVGPLLNTEAFF. CDR3 nucleotide sequence: TGTGCCAGCAGCGTAGGTCCTCTGTTGAACACTGAAGCTTTCTTT. Full variable domain (rest looked up from reference TRBV9 and TRBJ1-1): DSGVTQTPKHLITATGQRVTLRCSPRSGDLSVYWYQQSLDQGLQFLIQYYNGEERAKGNILERFSAQQFPDLHSELNLSSLELGDSALYFCASSVGPLLNTEAFFGQGTRLTVV.

The rearrangement links TRBV9 to TRBJ2-3, with 8 bases identical to TRBD1. CDR1 and CDR2 from the germline V gene are SGDLS and YYNGEE. The CDR3 is 14 amino acids. With V trimmed by 6 bases and J by 2 bases, 5 bases remained unmatched. CDR3 amino acids: CASNLDRVTDTQYF. CDR3 nucleotide sequence: TGTGCCAGCAACTTGGACAGGGTCACAGATACGCAGTATTTT.

The rearrangement links TRBV5-6 to TRBJ2-1, with 9 bases fitting TRBD2. Germline V gene sequence: CDR1 SGHDT, CDR2 YYEEEE. The CDR3 has 17 amino acids. V was clipped by 1 base and J by 3 bases; unmatched bases: 8. In nucleotides, the CDR3 is TGTGCCAGCAGCTTGCGGGCTAGCGGGATAGTCTACAATGAGCAGTTCTTC. This translates into CASSLRASGIVYNEQFF.

About this clone: At one boundary the junction diverges from the germline segment, which might be a read error. V usage is TRBV6-1 and J usage is TRBJ2-2, with TRBD2 matching over 8 bases. This CDR3 is 12 amino acids long. Germline loops: CDR1 MNHNS, CDR2 SASEGT. The CDR3 nucleotides are TGTGCCAGCAGTGAATCGGGAGGGGTGCTGTTTTTT. It is translated as CASSESGGVLFF.

The chain is built from TRBV10-2 and TRBJ2-6; no reliable D call. The V end lost 3 bases, the J end lost 0 bases, and 6 bases lay between the germline ends. CDR3 length equals 15 residues. CDR1 and CDR2 (germline): WSHSY, SAAADI. The CDR3 region is CASSDELSGANVLTF. The CDR3 coding sequence is TGCGCCAGCAGTGATGAGCTCTCTGGGGCCAACGTCCTGACTTTC.

This clone was found once. The chain carries TRBV5-4 and TRBJ2-5; 10 bases line up with TRBD2. Losses at the gene ends were 4 bases for V and 5 bases for J; bases not matched to a gene: 14. The CDR3 covers 17 residues. In germline, CDR1 is SGHNT, CDR2 YYREEE (reference sequence). The DNA for the CDR3 is TGTGCCAGCAGCCGGGGGGCTAGCGGGAGTGGTGTGGAGACCCAGTACTTC. Amino acid sequence: CASSRGASGSGVETQYF.

Points on this clone: The sample contains more than one DNA sequence encoding this CDR3. The rearrangement uses TRBV30 and TRBJ1-3, with 7 bases lining up with TRBD1. Germline V gives CDR1 GTSNPN, CDR2 SVGIG (reference sequence). The CDR3 totals 13 residues. With 4 bases clipped from V and 2 bases from J, the junction kept 2 bases outside the gene matches. The CDR3 is CAWNRGTGNTIYF. DNA for the CDR3: TGTGCCTGGAACAGGGGAACTGGAAACACCATATATTTT.

The chain employs TRBV13 and TRBJ2-7; D is unclear. CDR3 length: 13 amino acids. V was pared by 8 bases and J by 7 bases, with 18 bases between. Looked up from germline, CDR1 is PRHDT and CDR2 is FYEKMQ (reference sequence). The CDR3: CASSATALGEQYF. DNA of the CDR3: TGTGCCAGCTCGGCGACGGCCCTTGGAGAGCAGTACTTC.

The chain combines TRBV28 with TRBJ2-7, with unresolved D. The germline V gene encodes CDR1 MDHEN and CDR2 SYDVKM. The germline V and J ends were trimmed by 7 bases and 6 bases, with 16 bases remaining between them. The CDR3 sequence is 13 residues long. The CDR3 spells CASKVGTSVEQYF. CDR3 bases: TGTGCCAGCAAAGTGGGTACATCGGTCGAGCAGTACTTC.

The chain carries TRBV7-9 and TRBJ2-1; D gene ambiguous. V was pared by 1 base and J by 10 bases, with 11 bases between. The CDR3 loop spans 13 amino acids. Per the germline V gene, CDR1 is SEHNR and CDR2 is FQNEAQ (reference sequence). The CDR3 region is CASSLGSMVEQFF. Here the CDR3 DNA reads TGTGCCAGCAGCTTAGGGTCGATGGTCGAGCAGTTCTTC.

The gene calls are TRBV30 and TRBJ2-7; D is undetermined. The CDR3 is 13 amino acids. V was pared by 0 bases and J by 5 bases, with 11 bases between. CDR1 is GTSNPN and CDR2 is SVGIG in the germline V gene (reference sequence). The CDR3 spells CAWSVQFRNEQYF. CDR3 nucleotide sequence: TGTGCCTGGAGTGTACAATTTCGAAACGAGCAGTACTTC.

The chain is built from TRBV28 and TRBJ2-7; maybe TRBD2 (5 bases). Germline values: CDR1 MDHEN, CDR2 SYDVKM. This CDR3 contains 12 residues. The V gene lost 6 bases and the J gene lost 2 bases, with 8 bases spanning the gap. The CDR3 protein is CASRTTTYEQYF. DNA of the CDR3: TGTGCCAGCAGGACGACTACCTACGAGCAGTACTTC.